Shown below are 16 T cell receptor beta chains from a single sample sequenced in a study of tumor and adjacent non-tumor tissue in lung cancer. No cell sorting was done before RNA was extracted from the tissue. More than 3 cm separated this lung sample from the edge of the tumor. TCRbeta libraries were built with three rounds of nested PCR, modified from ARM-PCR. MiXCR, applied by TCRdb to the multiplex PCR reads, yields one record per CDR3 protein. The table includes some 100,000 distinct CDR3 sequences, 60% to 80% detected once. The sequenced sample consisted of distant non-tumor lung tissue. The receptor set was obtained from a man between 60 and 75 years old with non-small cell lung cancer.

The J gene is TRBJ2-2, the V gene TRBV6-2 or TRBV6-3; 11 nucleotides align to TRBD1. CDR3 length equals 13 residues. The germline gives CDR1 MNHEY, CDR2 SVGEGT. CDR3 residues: CVSRGQGAGELFF. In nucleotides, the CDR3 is TGTGTCAGTAGGGGACAGGGGGCCGGGGAGCTGTTTTTT.

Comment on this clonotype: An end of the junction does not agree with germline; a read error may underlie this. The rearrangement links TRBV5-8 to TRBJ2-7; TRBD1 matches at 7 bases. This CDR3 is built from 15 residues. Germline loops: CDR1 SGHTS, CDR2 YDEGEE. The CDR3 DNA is TGTGCCAGCAGCTTGTTGGAAGGGGGCGGTTTCGAGCAATACTTC. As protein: CASSLLEGGGFEQYF.

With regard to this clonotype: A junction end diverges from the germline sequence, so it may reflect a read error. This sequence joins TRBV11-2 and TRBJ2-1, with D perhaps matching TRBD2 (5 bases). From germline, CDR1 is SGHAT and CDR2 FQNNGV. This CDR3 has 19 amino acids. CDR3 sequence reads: CTSSSVGISGEGSYNEQFF. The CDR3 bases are TGTACCAGCAGCTCGGTAGGTATATCCGGAGAGGGCTCCTACAATGAGCAGTTCTTC.

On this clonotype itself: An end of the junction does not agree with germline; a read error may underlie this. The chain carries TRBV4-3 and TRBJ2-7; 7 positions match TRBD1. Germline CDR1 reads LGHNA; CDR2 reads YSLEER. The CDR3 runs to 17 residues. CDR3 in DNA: TGCGCCAGCAGCCAAGATCCCGACAGGGTGGACTCCTACGAACAGTACTTC. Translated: CASSQDPDRVDSYEQYF.

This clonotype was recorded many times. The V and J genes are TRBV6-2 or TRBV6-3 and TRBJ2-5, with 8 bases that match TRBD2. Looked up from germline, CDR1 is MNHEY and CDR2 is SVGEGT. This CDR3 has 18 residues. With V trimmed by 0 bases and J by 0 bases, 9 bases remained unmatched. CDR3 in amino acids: CASSYSTTLAGNQETQYF. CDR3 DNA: TGTGCCAGCAGTTACTCGACTACCCTAGCGGGCAACCAAGAGACCCAGTACTTC.

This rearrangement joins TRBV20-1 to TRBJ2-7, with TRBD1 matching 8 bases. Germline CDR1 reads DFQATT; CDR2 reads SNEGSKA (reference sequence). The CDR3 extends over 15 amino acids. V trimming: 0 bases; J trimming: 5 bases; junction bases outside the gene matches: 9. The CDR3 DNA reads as TGCAGTGCTAGAGATTCCGGACAGGGATTACACGAGCAGTACTTC. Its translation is CSARDSGQGLHEQYF.

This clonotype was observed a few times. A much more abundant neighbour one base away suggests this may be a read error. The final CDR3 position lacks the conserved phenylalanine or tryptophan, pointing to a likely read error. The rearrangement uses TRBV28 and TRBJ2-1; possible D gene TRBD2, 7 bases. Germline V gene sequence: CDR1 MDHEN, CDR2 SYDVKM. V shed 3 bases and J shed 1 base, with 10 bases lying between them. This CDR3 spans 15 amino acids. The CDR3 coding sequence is TGTGCCAGCAGTTTGGGGGGGCCTTCCTACAATGAGCAGTTCATC. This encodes CASSLGGPSYNEQFI.

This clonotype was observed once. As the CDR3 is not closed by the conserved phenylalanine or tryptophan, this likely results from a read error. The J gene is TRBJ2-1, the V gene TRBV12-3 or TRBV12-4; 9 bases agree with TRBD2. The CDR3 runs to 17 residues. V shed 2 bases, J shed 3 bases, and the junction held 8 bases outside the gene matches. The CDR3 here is CASSLPPAGGGYNEQFV. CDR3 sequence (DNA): TGTGCCAGCAGTTTACCCCCAGCGGGAGGTGGCTACAATGAGCAGTTCGTC.

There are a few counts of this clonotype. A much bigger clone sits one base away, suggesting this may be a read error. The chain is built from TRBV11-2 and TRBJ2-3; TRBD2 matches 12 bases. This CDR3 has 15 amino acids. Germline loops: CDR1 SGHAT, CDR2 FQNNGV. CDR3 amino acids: CANSASGRAIDTQYF. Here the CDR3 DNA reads TGTGCCAACAGCGCTAGCGGGAGGGCCATAGATACGCAGTATTTT.

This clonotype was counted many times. CDR3 DNA sequence: TGTGCCAGCAACCCGACAGGGTTCGGTCAGCCCCAGCATTTT. It is translated as CASNPTGFGQPQHF. The J gene is TRBJ1-5, the V gene TRBV6-2 or TRBV6-3; 7 bases map to TRBD1. Germline V gives CDR1 MNHEY, CDR2 SVGEGT. With 7 bases clipped from V and 6 bases from J, the junction kept 9 bases outside the gene matches. CDR3 length: 14 residues.

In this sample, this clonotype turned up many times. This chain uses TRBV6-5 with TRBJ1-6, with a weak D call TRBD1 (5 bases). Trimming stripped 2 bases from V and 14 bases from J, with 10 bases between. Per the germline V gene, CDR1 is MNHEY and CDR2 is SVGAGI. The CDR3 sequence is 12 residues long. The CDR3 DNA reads TGTGCCAGCAGTTACGTGTCGGGGGCCCTCCACTTT. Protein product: CASSYVSGALHF.

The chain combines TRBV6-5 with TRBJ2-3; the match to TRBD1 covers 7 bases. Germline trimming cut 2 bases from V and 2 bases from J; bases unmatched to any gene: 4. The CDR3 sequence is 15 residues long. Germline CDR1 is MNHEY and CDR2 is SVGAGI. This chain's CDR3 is CASSYGTDHTDTQYF. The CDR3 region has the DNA TGTGCCAGCAGTTACGGGACAGACCACACAGATACGCAGTATTTT.

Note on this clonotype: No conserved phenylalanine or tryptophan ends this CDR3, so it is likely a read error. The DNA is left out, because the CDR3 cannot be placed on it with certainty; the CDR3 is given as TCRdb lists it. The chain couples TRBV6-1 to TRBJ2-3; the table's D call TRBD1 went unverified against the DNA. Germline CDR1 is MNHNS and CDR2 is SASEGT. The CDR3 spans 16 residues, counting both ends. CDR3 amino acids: CASSATGGLSTDTQYV.

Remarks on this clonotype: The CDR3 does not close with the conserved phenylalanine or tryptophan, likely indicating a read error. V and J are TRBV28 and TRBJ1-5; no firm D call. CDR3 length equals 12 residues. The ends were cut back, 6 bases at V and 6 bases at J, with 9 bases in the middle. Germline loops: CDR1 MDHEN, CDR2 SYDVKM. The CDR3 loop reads CASRLPPQPQHY. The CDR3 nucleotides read TGTGCCAGCAGGCTCCCTCCTCAGCCCCAGCATTAT.

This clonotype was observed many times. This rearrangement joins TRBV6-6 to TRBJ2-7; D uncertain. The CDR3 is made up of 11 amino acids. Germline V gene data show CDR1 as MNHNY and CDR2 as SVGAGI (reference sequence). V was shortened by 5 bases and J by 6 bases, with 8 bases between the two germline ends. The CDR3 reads CASSDQTEQYF. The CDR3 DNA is TGTGCCAGCAGTGATCAGACCGAGCAGTACTTC.

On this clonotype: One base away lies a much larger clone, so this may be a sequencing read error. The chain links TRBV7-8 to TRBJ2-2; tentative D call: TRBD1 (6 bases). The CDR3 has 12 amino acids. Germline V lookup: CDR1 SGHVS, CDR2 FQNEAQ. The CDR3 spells CASSWDTGERFF. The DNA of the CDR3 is TGTGCCAGCAGCTGGGACACCGGGGAGCGGTTTTTT. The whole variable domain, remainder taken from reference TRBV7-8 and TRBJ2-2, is GAGVSQSPRYKVAKRGQDVALRCDPISGHVSLFWYQQALGQGPEFLTYFQNEAQLDKSGLPSDRFFAERPEGSVSTLKIQRTQQEDSAVYLCASSWDTGERFFGEGSRLTVL.